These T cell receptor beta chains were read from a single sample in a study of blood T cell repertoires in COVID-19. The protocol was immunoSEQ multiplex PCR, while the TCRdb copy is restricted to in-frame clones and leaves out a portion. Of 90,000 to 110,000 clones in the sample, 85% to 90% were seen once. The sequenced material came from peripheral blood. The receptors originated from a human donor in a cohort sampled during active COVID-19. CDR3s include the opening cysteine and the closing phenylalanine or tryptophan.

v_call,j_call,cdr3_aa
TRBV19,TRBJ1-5,CASSQGARSNQPQHF
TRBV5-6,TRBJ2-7,CASSWDSYEQYF
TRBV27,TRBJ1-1,CASSLVGSRTEAFF
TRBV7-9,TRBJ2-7,CASSSPGTGGSRYEQYF
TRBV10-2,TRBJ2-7,CASSERRQGSYEQYF
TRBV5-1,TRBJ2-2,CASSSGTTNTGELFF
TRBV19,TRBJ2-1,CASSWTGGHNEQFF
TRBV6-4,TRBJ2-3,CASSDSRDRGADTQYF
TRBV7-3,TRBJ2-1,CASGREEGYEQFF
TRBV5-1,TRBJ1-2,CASSREQGSDGYTF
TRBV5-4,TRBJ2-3,CASSSQSRLDTQYF
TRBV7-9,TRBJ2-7,CASSLRTGQGSYEQYF
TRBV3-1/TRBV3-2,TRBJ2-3,CASSHDRFLDTQYF
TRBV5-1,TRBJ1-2,CASSSQGFGYTF
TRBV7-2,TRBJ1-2,CASSLPGPSYGYTF